The 31 T cell receptor beta chains below were found in one sample sequenced in a study of blood T cell repertoires in COVID-19. The data were produced by immunoSEQ multiplex PCR, yet TCRdb's version contains in-frame clones alone and is incomplete. The sample carries some 59,000 clones, 65% to 85% recorded once. Source material: peripheral blood. Source of these receptors: a man older than 75 with active or convalescent COVID-19.

In this sample, this clone turned up a few times. The V call is TRBV5-1, the J call TRBJ2-7; 14 bases line up with TRBD2. Per germline, CDR1 SGHRS and CDR2 YFSETQ. The CDR3 has 16 amino acids. The V gene end was trimmed by 4 bases and the J gene end by 6 bases; junction bases not matched to a gene: 9. The CDR3 DNA reads as TGCGCCAGCAGCCTAGGACTAGCGGGAGGAGGGGTCGAGCAGTACTTC. It is translated as CASSLGLAGGGVEQYF.

This clone was detected a few times. The rearrangement uses TRBV3-1 (or the pseudogene TRBV3-2) and TRBJ2-3; possibly TRBD2 for D (6 bases). With 0 bases removed from V and 10 bases from J, the gap between germline ends came to 17 bases. CDR3 size: 15 residues. Germline CDR1 reads LGHDT; CDR2 reads YNNKEL (reference sequence). The CDR3 reads CASSQDSASVFAQYF. DNA of the CDR3: TGTGCCAGCAGCCAAGATTCCGCTAGCGTATTCGCGCAGTATTTT.

This clone was seen more than once but under ten times. This sequence joins TRBV2 and TRBJ2-7; the match to TRBD1 covers 8 bases. Germline CDR1 and CDR2: SNHLY and FYNNEI. This CDR3 spans 17 amino acids. With 8 bases clipped from V and 0 bases from J, the junction kept 15 bases outside the gene matches. The CDR3 protein is CASVGGPTGGFSYEQYF. CDR3 coding DNA: TGTGCCAGCGTAGGGGGGCCAACAGGGGGTTTCTCCTACGAGCAGTACTTC.

This clone was observed once. The chain recombines TRBV28 with TRBJ2-4, with unresolved D. Trimming took off 5 bases at V and 7 bases at J, with 12 bases between the two ends. The CDR3 length is 13 residues. The germline gives CDR1 MDHEN, CDR2 SYDVKM. The chain's CDR3 is CASSTFSDNIQYF. Written as DNA, the CDR3 is TGTGCCAGCAGTACATTCAGCGATAACATTCAGTACTTC. The full variable domain, in which reference TRBV28 and TRBJ2-4 provide the parts outside the CDR3, is DVKVTQSSRYLVKRTGEKVFLECVQDMDHENMFWYRQDPGLGLRLIYFSYDVKMKEKGDIPEGYSVSREKKERFSLILESASTNQTSMYLCASSTFSDNIQYFGAGTRLSVL.

This clone was observed once. The chain has TRBV28 and TRBJ2-3; 12 nucleotides align to TRBD2. The CDR3 has 16 residues. Germline CDR1 is MDHEN and CDR2 is SYDVKM. With V trimmed by 2 bases and J by 1 base, 1 base remained unmatched. CDR3: CASSLRLAGGTDTQYF. The CDR3, as DNA: TGTGCCAGCAGTTTACGACTAGCGGGAGGCACAGATACGCAGTATTTT. Based on the CDR3 plus reference TRBV28 and TRBJ2-3, the full variable domain is DVKVTQSSRYLVKRTGEKVFLECVQDMDHENMFWYRQDPGLGLRLIYFSYDVKMKEKGDIPEGYSVSREKKERFSLILESASTNQTSMYLCASSLRLAGGTDTQYFGPGTRLTVL.

The genes are TRBV19 and TRBJ1-2; D gene ambiguous. Looked up from germline, CDR1 is LNHDA and CDR2 is SQIVND (reference sequence). The germline V and J ends were trimmed by 7 bases and 2 bases, with 14 bases remaining between them. The CDR3 is 14 amino acids. The chain's CDR3 is CASISGLPNYGYTF. CDR3 sequence (DNA): TGTGCCAGTATTTCAGGCCTCCCCAACTATGGCTACACCTTC. Together with reference TRBV19 and TRBJ1-2, the CDR3 gives the full variable domain: DGGITQSPKYLFRKEGQNVTLSCEQNLNHDAMYWYRQDPGQGLRLIYYSQIVNDFQKGDIAEGYSVSREKKESFPLTVTSAQKNPTAFYLCASISGLPNYGYTFGSGTRLTVV.

V is TRBV29-1 and J is TRBJ2-1; 8 bases fit TRBD2. CDR1 is SQVTM, CDR2 ANQGSEA, per germline. The CDR3 spans 12 residues. The CDR3 is CRAGTSYNEQFF. The CDR3, as DNA: TGCAGGGCCGGGACTAGCTACAATGAGCAGTTCTTC.

This chain links TRBV3-1 (or the pseudogene TRBV3-2) with TRBJ1-3, with D possibly matching TRBD1 (5 bases). V lost 0 bases and J lost 1, with 13 bases in between. CDR3 size: 17 residues. Germline V gene sequence: CDR1 LGHDT, CDR2 YNNKEL (reference sequence). The CDR3 sequence is CASSQEGRVVSGNTIYF. CDR3 in DNA: TGTGCCAGCAGCCAAGAAGGCAGGGTAGTATCTGGAAACACCATATATTTT.

The rearrangement uses TRBV10-2 and TRBJ2-7, with 15 bases lining up with TRBD2. This CDR3 region has 18 residues. Losses at the gene ends were 6 bases for V and 3 bases for J; bases not matched to a gene: 12. Germline V gives CDR1 WSHSY, CDR2 SAAADI. CDR3 residues: CASRALSWTSGGDYEQYF. CDR3 sequence (DNA): TGCGCCAGCAGAGCCCTAAGCTGGACTAGCGGGGGGGACTACGAGCAGTACTTC.

The gene calls are TRBV5-5 and TRBJ2-7; D may be TRBD1 (6 bases). Germline V gene data show CDR1 as SGHKS and CDR2 as YYEKEE (reference sequence). The V end was cut by 4 bases, the J end by 4 bases, with 21 bases between. The CDR3 covers 16 residues. CDR3 sequence (DNA): TGTGCCAGCAGCGTAGCAGGACAGCCTGGTCGGTACGAGCAGTACTTC. Residues: CASSVAGQPGRYEQYF.

CDR3 nucleotide sequence: TGTGCCATCAGTGAGTCTCATCCGAGGACTACGGAGACCCAGTACTTC. Encoded protein: CAISESHPRTTETQYF. This sequence joins TRBV10-3 and TRBJ2-5; TRBD2 is a possible D gene (6 bases). V gave up 0 bases and J gave up 5 bases, with 16 bases separating them. This CDR3 has 16 residues. CDR1 and CDR2 from the germline V gene are ENHRY and SYGVKD.

The CDR3 coding sequence is TGTGCCAGCAGCCCCGGGAGTACCTACAATGAGCAGTTCTTC. Its protein product is CASSPGSTYNEQFF. This chain uses TRBV7-3 with TRBJ2-1; a possible D gene is TRBD2 (6 bases). Germline assignment: CDR1 SGHTA and CDR2 FQGTGA. V shed 5 bases and J shed 2 bases, with 10 bases lying between them. CDR3 size: 14 residues.

The genes are TRBV2 and TRBJ2-2; a possible D gene is TRBD2 (6 bases). Germline assignment: CDR1 SNHLY and CDR2 FYNNEI. V was clipped by 5 bases and J by 6 bases, with 10 bases between them. The CDR3 consists of 13 residues. The CDR3 sequence: CASSQGLAGELFF. CDR3 coding DNA: TGTGCCAGCAGTCAGGGACTGGCCGGGGAGCTGTTTTTT.

The chain links TRBV28 to TRBJ2-7, with 8 bases that match TRBD1. Losses at the gene ends were 6 bases for V and 3 bases for J; bases not matched to a gene: 4. This CDR3 is built from 13 residues. Germline values: CDR1 MDHEN, CDR2 SYDVKM. In DNA, the CDR3 is TGTGCCAGCAGGGCAGGGGGCTTCTACGAGCAGTACTTC. It specifies CASRAGGFYEQYF.

The genes are TRBV5-1 and TRBJ2-7; D gene ambiguous. Germline V gene lookup returns CDR1 SGHRS and CDR2 YFSETQ. V was shortened by 7 bases and J by 2 bases, with 16 bases between the two germline ends. The CDR3 loop spans 14 amino acids. CDR3 coding DNA: TGCGCCAGCTGTTTTGGTCACAGCACCTACGAGCAGTACTTC. This codes for CASCFGHSTYEQYF.

The gene calls are TRBV28 and TRBJ2-7; D may be TRBD2 (6 bases). The CDR3 spans 13 residues. Germline CDR1 reads MDHEN; CDR2 reads SYDVKM. V lost 9 bases to trimming and J lost 0 bases, with 12 bases between them. CDR3: CARLREPSYEQYF. As DNA, the CDR3 is TGTGCCAGACTTCGGGAGCCCTCCTACGAGCAGTACTTC.

The gene calls are TRBV7-2 and TRBJ2-7, with 11 bases matching TRBD2. The CDR3 is 15 residues long. Germline trimming cut 2 bases from V and 0 bases from J; bases unmatched to any gene: 0. Germline CDR1 SGHTA, CDR2 FQGNSA. In DNA form, the CDR3 reads TGTGCCAGCAGCTTAACTAGCGGGAGCTCCTACGAGCAGTACTTC. Translating gives CASSLTSGSSYEQYF.

The V and J genes are TRBV7-2 and TRBJ1-4; the D is unclear. Trimming removed 5 bases at V and 11 bases at J, with 12 bases between. Per germline, CDR1 SGHTA and CDR2 FQGNSA. The CDR3 consists of 12 residues. DNA of the CDR3: TGTGCCAGCAGCACCCCCACGGGGAAACTGTTTTTT. Its protein is CASSTPTGKLFF.

The chain links TRBV19 to TRBJ1-5; D is perhaps TRBD1 (5 bases). Germline V lookup: CDR1 LNHDA, CDR2 SQIVND (reference sequence). This CDR3 is 14 amino acids long. Between the trimmed V and J ends, which lost 6 bases and 3 bases, there was a span of 12 bases. The CDR3 region is CASRRQPDNQPQHF. CDR3 in DNA: TGTGCCAGTAGAAGACAGCCCGACAATCAGCCCCAGCATTTT. Full variable domain (outside the CDR3, taken from reference TRBV19 and TRBJ1-5): DGGITQSPKYLFRKEGQNVTLSCEQNLNHDAMYWYRQDPGQGLRLIYYSQIVNDFQKGDIAEGYSVSREKKESFPLTVTSAQKNPTAFYLCASRRQPDNQPQHFGDGTRLSIL.

This chain's CDR3 is CASSDRGPETQYF. CDR3 coding DNA: TGTGCCAGCAGTGACAGGGGGCCGGAGACCCAGTACTTC. The J gene is TRBJ2-5, the V gene TRBV6-1, with 8 positions matching TRBD1. Germline CDR1 and CDR2: MNHNS and SASEGT. The CDR3 has 13 amino acids. The V and J ends lost 3 bases and 5 bases, in that order; junction bases with no gene match: 2.

In this sample, this clone turned up many times. The rearrangement links TRBV28 to TRBJ2-5, with 7 bases that match TRBD1. Looked up from germline, CDR1 is MDHEN and CDR2 is SYDVKM. V trimming: 5 bases; J trimming: 3 bases; junction bases outside the gene matches: 9. The CDR3 has 15 amino acids. The CDR3: CASSPAGTEKETQYF. The CDR3 nucleotides read TGTGCCAGCAGTCCCGCCGGGACAGAAAAAGAGACCCAGTACTTC.

The chain links TRBV5-1 to TRBJ2-3; perhaps TRBD1 as D (6 bases). The germline V gene encodes CDR1 SGHRS and CDR2 YFSETQ. Trimming left V 6 bases short and J 4 bases short, with 12 bases between. The CDR3 totals 13 residues. DNA for the CDR3: TGCGCCAGCACAGTACAGGGTCCAGATACGCAGTATTTT. Translating it yields CASTVQGPDTQYF.

The chain employs TRBV5-1 and TRBJ2-5; the D is unclear. CDR3 length: 15 residues. Germline CDR1 reads SGHRS; CDR2 reads YFSETQ. Trimming stripped 0 bases from V and 4 bases from J, with 13 bases between. CDR3 loop: CASSLVPGMGETQYF. CDR3 coding DNA: TGCGCCAGCAGCTTGGTCCCGGGTATGGGAGAGACCCAGTACTTC.

The chain uses TRBV19 and TRBJ1-2; TRBD1 agrees at 12 bases. The germline CDR1 and CDR2 sequences are LNHDA and SQIVND (reference sequence). V was pared by 0 bases and J by 4 bases, with 15 bases of the junction left unmatched. This CDR3 is built from 20 residues. In DNA form, the CDR3 reads TGTGCCAGTAGTATAGAAGCAACCGGGACAGGGGGCGCGATTGCCTATGGCTACACCTTC. Amino acids: CASSIEATGTGGAIAYGYTF.

The J gene is TRBJ2-5, the V gene TRBV20-1; 9 positions agree with TRBD2. Per germline, CDR1 DFQATT and CDR2 SNEGSKA (reference sequence). The CDR3 covers 16 residues. The ends lost 3 bases at V and 5 bases at J; junction bases unmatched: 13. CDR3: CSASPSGGYARETQYF. The CDR3 DNA sequence: TGCAGTGCTAGTCCGAGCGGGGGGTACGCCAGGGAGACCCAGTACTTC.

The genes are TRBV9 and TRBJ1-3; TRBD1 agrees at 12 bases. The CDR3 covers 18 residues. After removal of 0 bases from V and 3 bases from J, the junction contained 7 bases not matched to a gene. Germline values: CDR1 SGDLS, CDR2 YYNGEE. The CDR3 region has the DNA TGTGCCAGCAGCGTAGATCCGGGACAGGGGGCTCATGGAAACACCATATATTTT. Translation gives CASSVDPGQGAHGNTIYF.

The J gene is TRBJ2-5, the V gene TRBV3-1 (or the pseudogene TRBV3-2); D is ambiguous. Germline lookup yields CDR1 LGHDT and CDR2 YNNKEL (reference sequence). This CDR3 spans 11 amino acids. V was trimmed by 6 bases and J by 5 bases, leaving 7 bases between them. DNA of the CDR3: TGTGCCAGCAGGGTACTGGAGACCCAGTACTTC. Translation: CASRVLETQYF.

This chain joins TRBV5-1 and TRBJ1-1; possibly TRBD1 for D (5 bases). The CDR3 contains 14 residues. The germline V gene encodes CDR1 SGHRS and CDR2 YFSETQ. V was shortened by 2 bases and J by 4 bases, with 12 bases between the two germline ends. DNA of the CDR3: TGCGCCAGCAGCTTCCGTTGGGGGGGCACTGAAGCTTTCTTT. The encoded protein is CASSFRWGGTEAFF.

The chain carries TRBV7-2 and TRBJ1-3; possibly TRBD1 for D (6 bases). Germline CDR1 reads SGHTA; CDR2 reads FQGNSA. This CDR3 is built from 13 residues. V was trimmed by 5 bases and J by 4 bases, leaving 9 bases between them. This CDR3 is CASSQGQGNTIYF. The CDR3 region has the DNA TGTGCCAGCAGCCAAGGACAGGGAAACACCATATATTTT.

The rearrangement uses TRBV10-2 and TRBJ1-5; D gene unclear. V was pared by 0 bases and J by 10 bases, with 10 bases between. Germline assignment: CDR1 WSHSY and CDR2 SAAADI. CDR3 size: 13 residues. CDR3 in amino acids: CASSESPQIPQHF. CDR3 coding DNA: TGCGCCAGCAGTGAGTCTCCCCAGATCCCCCAGCATTTT.

The V and J genes are TRBV19 and TRBJ2-3, with a possible D match to TRBD1 (5 bases). Trimming took 3 bases from V and 0 from J, leaving 7 bases between them. CDR3 length: 14 residues. Germline V lookup: CDR1 LNHDA, CDR2 SQIVND (reference sequence). The CDR3 loop is CASSIGASTDTQYF. The CDR3 bases are TGTGCCAGTAGTATTGGGGCTAGCACAGATACGCAGTATTTT.